The 20 T cell receptor beta chains below were found in one sample sequenced in a study of multiple sclerosis patients with progressive multifocal leukoencephalopathy. Clones were sequenced by immunoSEQ multiplex PCR, and TCRdb holds only the in-frame ones, with some missing. The sample holds 25,000 to 35,000 clones, roughly 87% seen once. Time point of the sample: time of PML onset. The sequencing used PBMCs, collected from a patient treated with natalizumab. The receptors shown here come from a human donor with progressive multifocal leukoencephalopathy.

This sequence joins TRBV19 and TRBJ2-7; 15 nucleotides line up with TRBD2. Germline V gives CDR1 LNHDA, CDR2 SQIVND (reference sequence). The length of the CDR3 is 15 residues. The junction had 1 base not matched to a gene; V was cut back by 5 bases and J by 2 bases. The CDR3 loop is CASSWTSGRAYEQYF. DNA for the CDR3: TGTGCCAGTAGTTGGACTAGCGGGAGGGCCTACGAGCAGTACTTC.

For the CDR3, the DNA is TGCGCCAGCAGCCAAAATACCGGGACAGGGGGCCCTAATGAAAAACTGTTTTTT. Translating it yields CASSQNTGTGGPNEKLFF. The chain couples TRBV4-3 to TRBJ1-4, with TRBD1 matching over 12 bases. The germline gives CDR1 LGHNA, CDR2 YSLEER. V shed 2 bases, J shed 3 bases, and the junction held 7 bases outside the gene matches. The CDR3 extends over 18 amino acids.

The chain links TRBV6-5 to TRBJ1-2, with 9 positions matching TRBD1. Germline V gives CDR1 MNHEY, CDR2 SVGAGI. This CDR3 region has 14 residues. Losses at the gene ends were 6 bases for V and 4 bases for J; bases not matched to a gene: 6. CDR3 sequence reads: CASRETGGTYGYTF. The CDR3 DNA reads as TGTGCCAGCAGAGAGACAGGGGGTACCTATGGCTACACCTTC.

On this clone itself: The sample contains more than one DNA sequence encoding this CDR3. The chain employs TRBV6-6 and TRBJ2-7; D possibly corresponds to TRBD1 (6 bases). The germline gives CDR1 MNHNY, CDR2 SVGAGI (reference sequence). Trimming cost V 6 bases and J 6 bases, with 18 bases left between them. The CDR3 runs to 14 residues. CDR3 amino acids: CASRRTELDPEQYF. The CDR3 region has the DNA TGTGCCAGCAGACGGACAGAGCTAGATCCCGAGCAGTACTTC.

The chain is built from TRBV5-1 and TRBJ2-3, with D possibly TRBD2 on 5 matching bases. Trimming left V 4 bases short and J 6 bases short, with 15 bases between. CDR1 and CDR2 (germline): SGHRS, YFSETQ. The CDR3 runs to 14 residues. For the CDR3, the DNA is TGCGCCAGCAGCCCGGGTCTAGCCAAGGATACGCAGTATTTT. Its translation: CASSPGLAKDTQYF.

V usage is TRBV7-2 and J usage is TRBJ1-1; D gene uncertain. Germline V gene lookup returns CDR1 SGHTA and CDR2 FQGNSA. The CDR3 is 11 residues long. V lost 1 base and J lost 10, with 7 bases in between. The CDR3 DNA is TGTGCCAGCAGCTTAGGGCTTACAGCTTTCTTT. Amino acid sequence: CASSLGLTAFF.

The chain links TRBV30 to TRBJ2-1; 9 nucleotides align to TRBD2. CDR1 and CDR2 from the germline V gene are GTSNPN and SVGIG (reference sequence). This CDR3 is 16 amino acids long. Trimming cost V 3 bases and J 3 bases; bases outside gene matches: 9. The CDR3 coding sequence is TGTGCCTGGAGGCTAGCCGGGACTAGCCACTACAATGAGCAGTTCTTC. This codes for CAWRLAGTSHYNEQFF.

The V call is TRBV6-6, the J call TRBJ2-2, with TRBD2 as a possible D gene (5 bases). Germline loops: CDR1 MNHNY, CDR2 SVGAGI (reference sequence). Trimming shortened V by 7 bases and J by 4 bases, and 19 bases separated the two germline ends. CDR3 length equals 16 residues. The CDR3 region is CASIRDSLRVTGELFF. Written as DNA, the CDR3 is TGTGCCAGCATCCGGGATTCTCTTCGGGTCACCGGGGAGCTGTTTTTT.

The chain uses TRBV5-1 and TRBJ1-1; weak D call: TRBD1 (5 bases). V was clipped by 2 bases and J by 1 base, with 12 bases between them. There are 15 residues in the CDR3. Per the germline V gene, CDR1 is SGHRS and CDR2 is YFSETQ. The CDR3 spells CASSLVRTRNTEAFF. The CDR3, as DNA: TGCGCCAGCAGCTTAGTCCGGACACGGAACACTGAAGCTTTCTTT.

V gene TRBV7-2 combines with J gene TRBJ1-4; no definite D call. The length of the CDR3 is 15 residues. Trimming took off 5 bases at V and 0 bases at J, with 10 bases between the two ends. Germline CDR1 SGHTA, CDR2 FQGNSA. CDR3 bases: TGTGCCAGCAGCGCTCCAGCAACAACTAATGAAAAACTGTTTTTT. This gives the protein CASSAPATTNEKLFF.

This sequence joins TRBV7-9 and TRBJ2-6; D remains unclear. Germline CDR1 and CDR2: SEHNR and FQNEAQ (reference sequence). V lost 11 bases and J 0 bases, leaving 8 bases between the germline ends. The CDR3 consists of 13 residues. In DNA, the CDR3 is TGTGCCCACCCTCGCTCTGGGGCCAACGTCCTGACTTTC. Translation gives CAHPRSGANVLTF.

This chain uses TRBV9 with TRBJ2-7; 7 bases map to TRBD1. Germline V lookup: CDR1 SGDLS, CDR2 YYNGEE. V lost 3 bases and J lost 3; bases outside the gene matches: 9. The CDR3 is made up of 15 amino acids. CDR3 sequence reads: CASSAGRGLNYEQYF. DNA for the CDR3: TGTGCCAGCAGCGCCGGCAGGGGGTTAAACTACGAGCAGTACTTC.

The rearrangement joins TRBV19 to TRBJ2-7, with D possibly TRBD2 on 6 matching bases. Per the germline V gene, CDR1 is LNHDA and CDR2 is SQIVND (reference sequence). The CDR3 has 12 residues. Trimming stripped 8 bases from V and 6 bases from J, with 14 bases between. The CDR3 protein is CASWGVSAEQYF. As DNA, the CDR3 is TGTGCCAGTTGGGGGGTGAGCGCCGAGCAGTACTTC.

The V gene is TRBV19, the J gene TRBJ2-3, with TRBD1 identical over 7 bases. The CDR3 contains 19 residues. The ends lost 4 bases at V and 0 bases at J; junction bases unmatched: 16. Germline V gene data show CDR1 as LNHDA and CDR2 as SQIVND (reference sequence). The CDR3 DNA sequence: TGTGCCAGTAGTACTAGACAGGGTCGGCGTCCATTAAGCACAGATACGCAGTATTTT. Translating gives CASSTRQGRRPLSTDTQYF.

This sequence joins TRBV28 and TRBJ2-1, with TRBD1 identical over 7 bases. Looked up from germline, CDR1 is MDHEN and CDR2 is SYDVKM. The CDR3 extends over 20 amino acids. Trimming removed 3 bases from V and 0 bases from J; junction bases left unmatched: 17. This CDR3 is CASSLGGYRPTGSSYNEQFF. DNA for the CDR3: TGTGCCAGCAGTTTGGGCGGATACAGACCGACAGGGAGCTCCTACAATGAGCAGTTCTTC. The full variable domain, rest sourced from reference TRBV28 and TRBJ2-1, is DVKVTQSSRYLVKRTGEKVFLECVQDMDHENMFWYRQDPGLGLRLIYFSYDVKMKEKGDIPEGYSVSREKKERFSLILESASTNQTSMYLCASSLGGYRPTGSSYNEQFFGPGTRLTVL.

The CDR3 here is CASRVDGSSNQPQHF. Here the CDR3 DNA reads TGCGCCAGCAGAGTTGATGGGAGTAGCAATCAGCCCCAGCATTTT. This chain connects TRBV5-1 to TRBJ1-5; D is unclear. Germline CDR1 SGHRS, CDR2 YFSETQ. This CDR3 has 15 residues. The V and J ends lost 5 bases and 0 bases respectively, with 12 bases between them.

The chain is built from TRBV9 and TRBJ2-1; 7 nucleotides line up with TRBD2. V shed 0 bases, J shed 13 bases, and the junction held 16 bases outside the gene matches. Germline assignment: CDR1 SGDLS and CDR2 YYNGEE. The CDR3 length is 16 residues. The CDR3 spells CASSVAETAGGRGQFF. DNA of the CDR3: TGTGCCAGCAGCGTAGCTGAAACGGCAGGCGGGAGAGGACAGTTCTTC.

The chain recombines TRBV14 with TRBJ1-2, with a possible D match to TRBD1 (5 bases). V lost 0 bases to trimming and J lost 3 bases, with 17 bases between them. The CDR3 totals 17 residues. From germline, CDR1 is SGHDN and CDR2 FVKESK. The CDR3 loop is CASSQDRGLRGDYGYTF. For the CDR3, the DNA is TGTGCCAGCAGCCAAGATAGGGGCCTCCGAGGGGACTATGGCTACACCTTC.

This chain uses TRBV9 with TRBJ2-1; TRBD2 matches 8 bases. Germline-derived CDR1 and CDR2 are SGDLS and YYNGEE. J was trimmed by 7 bases and V by 0 bases; bases with no gene match: 12. The CDR3 has 17 residues. The CDR3 bases are TGTGCCAGCAGCGTAGACCCCCCAGCGGGAGTTAAGAATGAGCAGTTCTTC. The encoded protein is CASSVDPPAGVKNEQFF.

The chain couples TRBV5-3 to TRBJ2-6; perhaps TRBD1 as D (5 bases). TRBV5-3 is placed among ORFs of uncertain function. V was clipped by 7 bases and J by 2 bases, with 28 bases between them. There are 20 residues in the CDR3. The DNA for the CDR3 is TGTGCCAGAGTGTTGCCTAGATTGGGGCCAGTCCGGCCTGGGGCCAACGTCCTGACTTTC. Translating gives CARVLPRLGPVRPGANVLTF.